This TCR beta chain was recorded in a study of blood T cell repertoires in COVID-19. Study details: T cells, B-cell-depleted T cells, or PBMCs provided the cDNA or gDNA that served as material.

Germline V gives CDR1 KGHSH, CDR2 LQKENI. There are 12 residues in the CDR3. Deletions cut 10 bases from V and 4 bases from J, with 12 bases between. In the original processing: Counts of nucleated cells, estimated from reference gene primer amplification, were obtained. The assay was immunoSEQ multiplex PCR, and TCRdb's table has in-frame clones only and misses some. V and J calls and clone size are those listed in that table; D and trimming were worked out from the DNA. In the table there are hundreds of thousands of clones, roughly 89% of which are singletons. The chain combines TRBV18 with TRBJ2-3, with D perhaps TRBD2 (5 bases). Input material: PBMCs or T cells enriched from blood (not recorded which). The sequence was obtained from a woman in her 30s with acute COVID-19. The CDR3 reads CATKFGADTQYF. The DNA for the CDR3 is TGTGCCACCAAATTCGGGGCAGATACGCAGTATTTT.